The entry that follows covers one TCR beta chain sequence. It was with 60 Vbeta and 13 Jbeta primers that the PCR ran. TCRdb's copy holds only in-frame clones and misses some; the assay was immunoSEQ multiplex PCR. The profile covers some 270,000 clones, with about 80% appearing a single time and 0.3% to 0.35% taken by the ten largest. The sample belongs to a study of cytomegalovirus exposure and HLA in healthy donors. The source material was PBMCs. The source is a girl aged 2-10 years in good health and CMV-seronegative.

As DNA, the CDR3 is TGTGCCAGCAGTTCGGACGACGGGATCCTTACTCCCTACGAGCAGTACTTC. Translation gives CASSSDDGILTPYEQYF. The chain is built from TRBV14 and TRBJ2-7; D possibly corresponds to TRBD2 (5 bases). V lost 6 bases and J 2 bases, leaving 23 bases between the germline ends. Germline loops: CDR1 SGHDN, CDR2 FVKESK. The CDR3 totals 17 residues.